This T cell receptor beta chain emerged from a study of cytomegalovirus exposure and HLA in healthy donors. Germline assignment: CDR1 SGHDT and CDR2 YYEEEE. Trimming stripped 4 bases from V and 5 bases from J, with 18 bases between. The CDR3 is 15 amino acids. Study-level results: Across donors, most TCRs were seen rarely, yet some public ones were widespread.

The protocol was immunoSEQ multiplex PCR, while the TCRdb copy is restricted to in-frame clones and leaves out a portion. Seen here are roughly 70,000 clones, around 96% observed once, and the top ten hold 4.5%. On this clone: Antigen unknown.

The donors were members of the validation cohort comprising approximately 110 subjects, separate from the roughly 600-subject first cohort. This sequence was found in a woman aged 18-29 years in good health and CMV-seropositive. The V call is TRBV5-6, the J call TRBJ1-2, with D possibly being TRBD1 (5 bases). Sequenced material: PBMCs. The chain's CDR3 is CASSLMGGRSYGYTF. The CDR3 nucleotides read TGTGCCAGCAGCCTGATGGGGGGTAGGTCGTATGGCTACACCTTC.